The 2 T cell receptor beta chains listed next were all sequenced from one sample in a study of blood T cell repertoires in COVID-19. The protocol was immunoSEQ multiplex PCR, while the TCRdb copy is restricted to in-frame clones and leaves out a portion. This table has 250,000 to 300,000 clones, around nine tenths appearing once. Input material: peripheral blood. These receptors were obtained from a woman aged 30 to 39 with COVID-19, enrolled during active disease.

The chain carries TRBV6-1 and TRBJ1-4; 7 nucleotides align to TRBD1. CDR3 length: 14 residues. Germline CDR1 reads MNHNS; CDR2 reads SASEGT. Germline trimming cut 3 bases from V and 5 bases from J; bases unmatched to any gene: 3. Here the CDR3 DNA reads TGTGCCAGCAGTGACCCACAGGGGAATGAAAAACTGTTTTTT. Amino acids: CASSDPQGNEKLFF.

The CDR3 nucleotides are TGTGCCAGCAGCCGAGCAGATACGCAGTATTTT. Translation gives CASSRADTQYF. The chain combines TRBV6-5 with TRBJ2-3, with unresolved D. With 6 bases removed from V and 4 bases from J, the gap between germline ends came to 5 bases. The CDR3 sequence is 11 residues long. Germline lookup yields CDR1 MNHEY and CDR2 SVGAGI.